This TCR beta chain was captured in a study of immune cell composition in non-small cell lung cancer. Using immunoSEQ multiplex PCR, the repertoire was profiled, and TCRdb retains in-frame clones only, with some absent. The data show roughly 15,000 clones, approximately 70% seen once. The CDR3 spans 15 residues. Germline V CDR1 and CDR2: SGHRS, YFSETQ. J lost 1 base, V lost 3 bases, and 3 bases had no gene match. Sequencing was done on a sample of lung tumor tissue. The chain uses TRBV5-1 and TRBJ2-7, with TRBD2 matching over 11 bases. The TCR was taken from a human donor with non-small cell lung cancer. The chain's CDR3 is CASSWTSGPSYEQYF. The CDR3 DNA reads TGCGCCAGCAGCTGGACTAGCGGGCCATCCTACGAGCAGTACTTC.